This T cell receptor (beta chain) appears in the sequencing data of a study of cytomegalovirus exposure and HLA in healthy donors. The wider study: Earlier, 180 million or so T cells were analyzed, and about 120 million unique TCR beta sequences were found among them.

Findings of the study overall: Per a later analysis, HLA-associated TCR beta chains showed more clonal expansion than other, equally common TCR beta chains.

Comment on this clone: Its antigen is not known.

Germline-derived CDR1 and CDR2 are SGHTS and YDEGEE. CDR3 length equals 18 residues. V was clipped by 4 bases and J by 4 bases; unmatched bases: 12. PCR primers comprised 60 Vbeta and 13 Jbeta primers. Data came from immunoSEQ multiplex PCR; TCRdb stores just in-frame clones and leaves some out. The sample has about 150,000 clones, 70% to 80% seen once. The chain carries TRBV5-8 and TRBJ2-2; TRBD1 agrees at 11 bases. The TCR comes from a woman between 35 and 50 years old in good health and CMV-seronegative. The sample consisted of PBMCs. The CDR3 bases are TGTGCCAGCAGCCAAAGAAGGGGACAGGGGGTTCGCACCGGGGAGCTGTTTTTT. Its protein is CASSQRRGQGVRTGELFF.